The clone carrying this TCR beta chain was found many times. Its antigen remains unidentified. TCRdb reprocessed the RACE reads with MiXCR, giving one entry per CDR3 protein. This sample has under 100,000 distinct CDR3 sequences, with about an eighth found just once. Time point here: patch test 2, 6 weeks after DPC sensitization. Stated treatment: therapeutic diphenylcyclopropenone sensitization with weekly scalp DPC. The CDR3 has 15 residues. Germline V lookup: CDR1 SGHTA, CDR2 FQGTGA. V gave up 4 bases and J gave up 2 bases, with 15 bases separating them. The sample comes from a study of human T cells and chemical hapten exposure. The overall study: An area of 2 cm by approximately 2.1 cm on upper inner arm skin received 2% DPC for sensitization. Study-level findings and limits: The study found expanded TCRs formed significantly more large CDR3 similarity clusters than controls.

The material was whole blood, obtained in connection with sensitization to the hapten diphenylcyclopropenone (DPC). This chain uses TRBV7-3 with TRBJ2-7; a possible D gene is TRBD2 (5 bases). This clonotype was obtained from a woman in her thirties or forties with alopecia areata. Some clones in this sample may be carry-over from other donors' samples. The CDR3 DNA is TGTGCCAGCAGCTCTCCCCACGGAGCGGCCTACGAGCAGTACTTC. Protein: CASSSPHGAAYEQYF.